This T cell receptor (beta chain) is from a study of blood T cell repertoires in COVID-19. Study information: The United States, Italy and Spain provided the acute and convalescent COVID-19 samples. T cells, B-cell-depleted T cells, or PBMCs supplied cDNA or gDNA.

Authors' methods: Amplification of reference gene primers provided the estimated nucleated cell counts. The protocol was immunoSEQ multiplex PCR, while the TCRdb copy is restricted to in-frame clones and leaves out a portion. V and J calls and clone size are those listed in that table; D and trimming were worked out from the DNA. The sample shows about 220,000 clones, around 75% of them seen only once. Sequences were obtained from peripheral blood. The sequence was collected from a human donor in a cohort sampled during active COVID-19.

The CDR3 sequence: CASSLRGTGTHEQYF. The CDR3 DNA sequence: TGTGCCAGCAGCTTAAGGGGGACAGGGACTCACGAGCAGTACTTC. The chain couples TRBV11-3 to TRBJ2-7; 9 nucleotides line up with TRBD1. The V gene end was trimmed by 2 bases and the J gene end by 5 bases; junction bases not matched to a gene: 7. CDR3 length: 15 amino acids. Germline CDR1 and CDR2: SGHNT and YENEEA.